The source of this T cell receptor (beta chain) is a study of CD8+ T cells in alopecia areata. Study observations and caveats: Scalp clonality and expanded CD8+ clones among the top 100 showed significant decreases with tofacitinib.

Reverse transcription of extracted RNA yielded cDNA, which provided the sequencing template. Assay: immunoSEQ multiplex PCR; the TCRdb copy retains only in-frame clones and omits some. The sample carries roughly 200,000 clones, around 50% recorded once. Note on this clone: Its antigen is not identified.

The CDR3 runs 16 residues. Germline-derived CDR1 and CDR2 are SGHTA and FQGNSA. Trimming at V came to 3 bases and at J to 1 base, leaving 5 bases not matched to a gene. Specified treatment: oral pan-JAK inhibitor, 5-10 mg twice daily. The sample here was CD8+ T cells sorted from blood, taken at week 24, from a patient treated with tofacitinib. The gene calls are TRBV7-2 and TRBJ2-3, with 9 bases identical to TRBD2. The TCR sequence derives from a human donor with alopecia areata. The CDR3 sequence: CASSFRRGGGTDTQYF. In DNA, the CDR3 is TGTGCCAGCAGCTTCCGGCGGGGGGGTGGCACAGATACGCAGTATTTT.